The 8 T cell receptor beta chains given below trace back to one sample, sequenced in a study of blood T cell repertoires in COVID-19. TCRdb's table, derived via immunoSEQ multiplex PCR, lists solely in-frame clones and lacks some. Of 65,000 to 95,000 clones in the sample, approximately 90% were seen once. Source material: peripheral blood. The receptors stem from a man in his fifties or sixties with COVID-19, enrolled during active disease.

In DNA form, the CDR3 reads TGTGCCAGTAGTATTGGCGGCTTTGACACAGATACGCAGTATTTT. This sequence encodes CASSIGGFDTDTQYF. This sequence joins TRBV19 and TRBJ2-3; D unresolved. Deletions cut 3 bases from V and 2 bases from J, with 12 bases between. The CDR3 has 15 residues. Germline loops: CDR1 LNHDA, CDR2 SQIVND (reference sequence).

The chain recombines TRBV28 with TRBJ2-3, with 13 bases aligning to TRBD2. With V trimmed by 6 bases and J by 0 bases, 6 bases remained unmatched. Germline CDR1 and CDR2: MDHEN and SYDVKM. The CDR3 is 17 residues long. CDR3 DNA: TGTGCCAGCAGCCCCGGGACTAGCGGGACTAGCACAGATACGCAGTATTTT. Protein sequence: CASSPGTSGTSTDTQYF. The whole variable domain, remainder taken from reference TRBV28 and TRBJ2-3, is DVKVTQSSRYLVKRTGEKVFLECVQDMDHENMFWYRQDPGLGLRLIYFSYDVKMKEKGDIPEGYSVSREKKERFSLILESASTNQTSMYLCASSPGTSGTSTDTQYFGPGTRLTVL.

V gene TRBV6-2 or TRBV6-3 combines with J gene TRBJ1-1; 11 bases fit TRBD1. Losses at the gene ends were 2 bases for V and 4 bases for J; bases not matched to a gene: 3. There are 15 residues in the CDR3. Germline assignment: CDR1 MNHEY and CDR2 SVGEGT. CDR3 sequence reads: CASSYTGTGGTEAFF. CDR3 DNA: TGTGCCAGCAGTTACACCGGGACAGGGGGCACTGAAGCTTTCTTT.

The rearrangement links TRBV3-1 (or the pseudogene TRBV3-2) to TRBJ1-5; D is perhaps TRBD1 (6 bases). V lost 4 bases, J lost 6 bases, and 10 bases lay in between. The CDR3 covers 13 residues. Germline V gene data show CDR1 as LGHDT and CDR2 as YNNKEL (reference sequence). CDR3 coding DNA: TGTGCCAGCAGCCGGCAACAGGGTCAGCCCCAGCATTTT. Protein product: CASSRQQGQPQHF.

The gene calls are TRBV4-1 and TRBJ1-2; D is undetermined. The CDR3 totals 14 residues. Germline V gives CDR1 MGHRA, CDR2 YSYEKL. V was trimmed by 0 bases and J by 4 bases, leaving 9 bases between them. The CDR3 DNA reads TGCGCCAGCAGCCAAGAATCAGGTTTCTATGGCTACACCTTC. It yields the protein CASSQESGFYGYTF.

V usage is TRBV7-9 and J usage is TRBJ2-7; D is perhaps TRBD2 (7 bases). Between the trimmed V and J ends, which lost 5 bases and 4 bases, there was a span of 18 bases. Germline assignment: CDR1 SEHNR and CDR2 FQNEAQ (reference sequence). The length of the CDR3 is 15 residues. CDR3 sequence (DNA): TGTGCCAGCAGCCCCTGGTGGGCGGGGGCATACGAGCAGTACTTC. Protein sequence: CASSPWWAGAYEQYF.

The genes are TRBV24-1 and TRBJ2-2; 10 bases are a match to TRBD1. Trimming took 5 bases from V and 6 from J; bases not matched to a gene: 5. Germline CDR1 and CDR2: KGHDR and SFDVKD. The CDR3 is 15 amino acids. The DNA of the CDR3 is TGTGCCACCAGTGCCGGACAGGGGGAGGCCGGGGAGCTGTTTTTT. This gives the protein CATSAGQGEAGELFF.

V usage is TRBV11-2 and J usage is TRBJ2-2; tentative D call: TRBD2 (5 bases). The CDR3 extends over 15 amino acids. V was trimmed by 5 bases and J by 0 bases, leaving 10 bases between them. Germline V gene lookup returns CDR1 SGHAT and CDR2 FQNNGV. The CDR3 sequence is CASSRGNANTGELFF. CDR3 sequence (DNA): TGTGCCAGCAGCCGAGGGAACGCGAACACCGGGGAGCTGTTTTTT.